The rows below give T cell receptor beta chains drawn from one sample of a study of CD8+CD57+ T cells in acquired aplastic anemia. TCRdb reanalysed the reads using MiXCR and keeps one entry per CDR3 protein. The sample shows around 170,000 distinct CDR3 sequences, 55% to 75% of them seen only once. The sample taken for sequencing was sorted CD4+, CD8+, or CD8+CD57+ T cells (not recorded which) from PBMCs. All receptors come from a human donor in good health. Each CDR3 is given with its conserved first and last residue. Each record gives: J gene, D gene, V gene, clone size, CDR3 protein, CDR3 DNA. A D gene is named only where the DNA matches it firmly. Clone size appears in some rows only: once, few, many, or a class for an expanded clone.

TRBJ2-1 NA TRBV27 NA CASSPTDYPRGNEQFF TGTGCCAGCAGTCCTACCGACTACCCGAGGGGGAATGAGCAGTTCTTC
TRBJ2-1 TRBD1 TRBV19 NA CASSNRDRGFDVQFF TGTGCCAGTAGTAACCGGGACAGGGGTTTCGATGTGCAGTTCTTC
TRBJ2-1 NA TRBV19 NA CATRDRHNEQFF TGTGCCACCCGGGACCGACACAATGAGCAGTTCTTC
TRBJ2-2 NA TRBV7-3 NA CASSAAGDGELFF TGTGCCAGCAGCGCAGCGGGCGACGGGGAGCTGTTTTTT
TRBJ1-1 NA TRBV15 many CATSRGETANTEAFF TGTGCCACCAGCAGAGGCGAGACAGCGAACACTGAAGCTTTCTTT
TRBJ1-2 TRBD1 TRBV5-6 NA CASSLPQGAGYGYTF TGTGCCAGCAGCTTACCACAGGGGGCAGGCTATGGCTACACCTTC
TRBJ2-1 NA TRBV24-1 NA CATSDQTPTGRNEQFF TGTGCCACCAGTGACCAAACTCCCACCGGGCGCAATGAGCAGTTCTTC
TRBJ2-5 TRBD2 TRBV5-5 NA CASRILAGPGAETQYF TGTGCCAGCAGAATTCTAGCGGGACCCGGGGCGGAGACCCAGTACTTC
TRBJ2-1 NA TRBV7-6 NA CASSFSYSYNERFF TGTGCCAGCAGCTTTTCTTACAGCTACAATGAGCGGTTCTTC
TRBJ2-7 TRBD1 TRBV20-1 many CSARKGTGIYEQYF TGCAGTGCTAGAAAAGGGACAGGGATCTACGAGCAGTACTTC
TRBJ1-1 NA TRBV10-3 NA CAISEPPSTELGTEAFF TGTGCCATCAGTGAGCCACCCTCGACAGAGTTGGGCACTGAAGCTTTCTTT
TRBJ2-5 TRBD2 TRBV20-1 NA CSALTSGTVREYF TGCAGTGCCCTGACTAGCGGGACGGTACGGGAGTACTTC
TRBJ2-3 NA TRBV24-1 NA CASTASQSNQPQYF TGTGCCAGCACGGCCTCTCAGAGTAATCAGCCCCAGTATTTT
TRBJ1-2 NA TRBV7-2 NA CASSRLGGQNGYTF TGTGCCAGCAGCCGATTGGGGGGGCAAAATGGCTACACCTTC
TRBJ2-5 NA TRBV7-8 NA CASGLALQETQYF TGTGCCAGTGGCTTAGCCCTCCAAGAGACCCAGTACTTC
TRBJ2-3 NA TRBV11-2 many CASSLSSRTFTDTQYF TGTGCCAGCAGCTTATCCTCCAGGACTTTCACAGATACGCAGTATTTT
TRBJ1-1 NA TRBV12-3/TRBV12-4 many CASRTVTEAFF TGTGCCAGCAGGACCGTCACTGAAGCTTTCTTT
TRBJ1-1 NA TRBV7-8 many CASSLERDPHRLNTEAFF TGTGCCAGCAGCTTAGAGAGGGACCCACATCGCCTGAACACTGAAGCTTTCTTT